This T cell receptor beta chain derives from a study of blood T cell repertoires in COVID-19. This clone occurred a few times. A Seattle source enrolled patients during active infection and followed them longitudinally. In the authors' methods: By means of reference gene primer amplification, nucleated cell counts were estimated. Measured with immunoSEQ multiplex PCR; TCRdb has only the in-frame clones, and not every one. V, J and clone size reflect that table, while D and trimming were determined from the DNA. The data show 300,000 to 400,000 clones, around 87% seen once. The clonotype originates from a woman aged 55-70 years with COVID-19, enrolled during active disease. The sample consisted of peripheral blood.

The CDR3 sequence is CASTLGWNEQYF. Here the CDR3 DNA reads TGTGCCAGCACCCTAGGCTGGAACGAGCAGTACTTC. V usage is TRBV7-9 and J usage is TRBJ2-7; D call uncertain. Between the trimmed V and J ends, which lost 7 bases and 5 bases, there was a span of 12 bases. Germline V gives CDR1 SEHNR, CDR2 FQNEAQ (reference sequence). This CDR3 contains 12 residues.